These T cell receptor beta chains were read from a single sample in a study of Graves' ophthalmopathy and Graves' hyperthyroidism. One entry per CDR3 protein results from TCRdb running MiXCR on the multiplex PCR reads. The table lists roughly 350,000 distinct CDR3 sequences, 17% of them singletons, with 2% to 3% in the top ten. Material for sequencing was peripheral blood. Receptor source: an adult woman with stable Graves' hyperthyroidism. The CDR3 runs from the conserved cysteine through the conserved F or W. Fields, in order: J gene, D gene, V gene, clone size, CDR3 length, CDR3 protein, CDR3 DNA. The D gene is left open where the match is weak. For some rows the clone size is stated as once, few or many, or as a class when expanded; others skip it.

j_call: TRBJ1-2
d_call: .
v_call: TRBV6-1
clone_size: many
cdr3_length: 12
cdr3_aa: CASSSGWNGYTF
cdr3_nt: TGTGCCAGCTCGTCAGGGTGGAATGGCTACACCTTC

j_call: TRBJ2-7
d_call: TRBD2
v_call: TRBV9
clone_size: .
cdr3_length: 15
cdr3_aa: CASSVGTSGNYEQYF
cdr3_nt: TGTGCCAGCAGCGTAGGGACTAGCGGAAACTACGAGCAGTACTTC

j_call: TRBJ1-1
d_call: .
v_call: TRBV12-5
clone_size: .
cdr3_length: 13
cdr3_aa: CASGLSMDTEAFF
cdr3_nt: TGTGCTAGTGGTTTGTCTATGGACACTGAAGCTTTCTTT

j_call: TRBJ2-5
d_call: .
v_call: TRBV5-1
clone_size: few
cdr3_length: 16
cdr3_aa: CASSLGVLAPQETQYF
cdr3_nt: TGCGCCAGCAGCTTGGGGGTGCTAGCACCTCAAGAGACCCAGTACTTC

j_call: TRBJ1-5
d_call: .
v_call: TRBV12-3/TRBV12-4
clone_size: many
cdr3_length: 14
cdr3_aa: CASRTANSNQPQHF
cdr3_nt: TGTGCCAGCAGAACAGCAAATAGCAATCAGCCCCAGCATTTT

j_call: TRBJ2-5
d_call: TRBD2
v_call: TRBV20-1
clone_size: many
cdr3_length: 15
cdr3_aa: CSARELAGTGETQYF
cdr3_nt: TGCAGTGCTAGAGAGCTAGCGGGAACTGGAGAGACCCAGTACTTC

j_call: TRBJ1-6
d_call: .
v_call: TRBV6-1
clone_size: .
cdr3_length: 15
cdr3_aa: CASSQLGALGSPLHF
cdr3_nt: TGTGCCAGCAGCCAACTAGGGGCCCTAGGTTCACCCCTCCACTTT

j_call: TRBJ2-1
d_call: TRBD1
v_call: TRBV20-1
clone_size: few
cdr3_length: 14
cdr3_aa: CSARDARTGGEQFF
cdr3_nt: TGCAGTGCTAGAGATGCTAGGACAGGGGGTGAGCAGTTCTTC

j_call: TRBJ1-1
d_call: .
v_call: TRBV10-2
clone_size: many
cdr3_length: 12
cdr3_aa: CASSEYGTEAFF
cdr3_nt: TGCGCCAGCAGTGAGTACGGAACTGAAGCTTTCTTT

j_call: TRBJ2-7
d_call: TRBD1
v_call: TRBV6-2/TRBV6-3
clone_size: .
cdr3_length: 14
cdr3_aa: CASRRTGLLYEQYF
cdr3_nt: TGTGCCAGCAGGCGGACAGGCCTACTCTACGAGCAGTACTTC